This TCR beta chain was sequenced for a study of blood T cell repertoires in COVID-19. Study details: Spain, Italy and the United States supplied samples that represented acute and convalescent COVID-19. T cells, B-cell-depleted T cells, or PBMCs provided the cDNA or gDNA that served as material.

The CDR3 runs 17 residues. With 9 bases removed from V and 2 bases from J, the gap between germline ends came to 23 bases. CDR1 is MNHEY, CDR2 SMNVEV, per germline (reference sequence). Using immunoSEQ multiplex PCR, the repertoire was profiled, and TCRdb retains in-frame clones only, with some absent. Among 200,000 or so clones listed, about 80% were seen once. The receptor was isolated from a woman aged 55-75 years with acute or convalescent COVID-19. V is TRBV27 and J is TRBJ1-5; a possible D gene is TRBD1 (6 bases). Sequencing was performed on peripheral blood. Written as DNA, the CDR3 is TGTGCCAGGCTACAGGGCCGGCCTTCCCCGGGCAATCAGCCCCAGCATTTT. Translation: CARLQGRPSPGNQPQHF.